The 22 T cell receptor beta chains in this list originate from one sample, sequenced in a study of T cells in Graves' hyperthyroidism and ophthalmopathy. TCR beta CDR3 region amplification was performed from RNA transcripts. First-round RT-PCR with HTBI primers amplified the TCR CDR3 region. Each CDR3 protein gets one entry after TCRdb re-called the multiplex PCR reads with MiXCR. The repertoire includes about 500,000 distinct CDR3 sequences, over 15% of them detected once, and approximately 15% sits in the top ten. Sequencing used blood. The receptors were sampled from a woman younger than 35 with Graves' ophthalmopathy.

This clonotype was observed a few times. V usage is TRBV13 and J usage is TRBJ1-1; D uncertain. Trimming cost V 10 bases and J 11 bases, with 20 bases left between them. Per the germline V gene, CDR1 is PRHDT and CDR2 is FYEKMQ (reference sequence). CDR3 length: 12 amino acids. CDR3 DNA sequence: TGTGCCATCAGTGGAGGTCCGGATGGTGCTTTCTTT. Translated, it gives CAISGGPDGAFF.

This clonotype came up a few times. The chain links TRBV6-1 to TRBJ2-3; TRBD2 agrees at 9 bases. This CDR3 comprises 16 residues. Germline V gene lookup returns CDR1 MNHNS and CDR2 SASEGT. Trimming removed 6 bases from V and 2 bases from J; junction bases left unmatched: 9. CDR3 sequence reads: CASRSSSGTYTDTQYF. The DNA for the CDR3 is TGTGCCAGCAGATCTTCTAGCGGGACTTACACAGATACGCAGTATTTT.

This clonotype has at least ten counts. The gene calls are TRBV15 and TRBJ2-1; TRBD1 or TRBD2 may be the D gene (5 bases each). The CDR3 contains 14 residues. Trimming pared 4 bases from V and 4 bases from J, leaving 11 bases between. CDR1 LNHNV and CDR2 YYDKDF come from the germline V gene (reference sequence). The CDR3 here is CATSKRDGYNEQFF. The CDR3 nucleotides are TGTGCCACCAGCAAACGGGACGGGTACAATGAGCAGTTCTTC.

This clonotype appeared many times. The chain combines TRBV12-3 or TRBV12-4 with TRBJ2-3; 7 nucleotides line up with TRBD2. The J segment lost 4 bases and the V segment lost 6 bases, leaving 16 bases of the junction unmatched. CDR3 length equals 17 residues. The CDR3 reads CASSRKRLALVPDTQYF. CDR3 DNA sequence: TGTGCCAGCAGCCGCAAGCGACTAGCTCTGGTCCCAGATACGCAGTATTTT.

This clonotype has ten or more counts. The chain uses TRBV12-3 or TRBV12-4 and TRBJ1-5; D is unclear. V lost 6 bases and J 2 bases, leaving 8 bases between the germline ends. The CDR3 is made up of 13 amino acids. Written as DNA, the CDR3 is TGTGCCAGCAGGGAGGGCGGCAATCAGCCCCAGCATTTT. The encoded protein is CASREGGNQPQHF.

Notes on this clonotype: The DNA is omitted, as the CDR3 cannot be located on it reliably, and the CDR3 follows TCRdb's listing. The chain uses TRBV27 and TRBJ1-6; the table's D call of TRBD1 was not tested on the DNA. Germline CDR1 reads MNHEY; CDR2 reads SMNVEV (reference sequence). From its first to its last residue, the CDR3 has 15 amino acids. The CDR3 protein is CASSSSGQWNSPLHF.

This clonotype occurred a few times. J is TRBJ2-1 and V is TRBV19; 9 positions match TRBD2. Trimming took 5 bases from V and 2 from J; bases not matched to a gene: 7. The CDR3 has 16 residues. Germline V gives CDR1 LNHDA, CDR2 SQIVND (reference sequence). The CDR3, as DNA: TGTGCCAGTAGTCTGGAGACTAGCGGAACCTACAATGAGCAGTTCTTC. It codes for CASSLETSGTYNEQFF.

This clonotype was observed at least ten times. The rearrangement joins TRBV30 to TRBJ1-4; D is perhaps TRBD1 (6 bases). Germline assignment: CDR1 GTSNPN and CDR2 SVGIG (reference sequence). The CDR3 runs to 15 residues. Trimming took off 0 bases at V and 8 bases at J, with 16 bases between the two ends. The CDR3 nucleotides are TGTGCCTGGAGTGTGGGTGGAGGGGGTCGGGAAAAACTGTTTTTT. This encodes CAWSVGGGGREKLFF.

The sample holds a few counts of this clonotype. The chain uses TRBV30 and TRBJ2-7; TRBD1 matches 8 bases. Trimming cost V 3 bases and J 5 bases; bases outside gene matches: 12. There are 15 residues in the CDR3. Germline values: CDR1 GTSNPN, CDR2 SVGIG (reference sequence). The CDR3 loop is CAWRGMDRDINEQYF. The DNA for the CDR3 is TGTGCCTGGAGAGGCATGGACAGGGACATCAACGAGCAGTACTTC.

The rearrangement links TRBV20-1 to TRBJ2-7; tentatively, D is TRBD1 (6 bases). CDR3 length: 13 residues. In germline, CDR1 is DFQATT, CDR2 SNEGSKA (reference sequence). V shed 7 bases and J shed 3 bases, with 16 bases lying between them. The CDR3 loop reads CSGVWGQGYEQYF. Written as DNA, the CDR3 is TGCAGTGGGGTGTGGGGGCAGGGCTACGAGCAGTACTTC.

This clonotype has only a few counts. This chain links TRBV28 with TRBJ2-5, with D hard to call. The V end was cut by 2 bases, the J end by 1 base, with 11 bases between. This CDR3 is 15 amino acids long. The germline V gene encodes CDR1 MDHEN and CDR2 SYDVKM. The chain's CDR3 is CASSLRAQPQETQYF. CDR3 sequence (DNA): TGTGCCAGCAGTTTAAGAGCCCAGCCCCAAGAGACCCAGTACTTC.

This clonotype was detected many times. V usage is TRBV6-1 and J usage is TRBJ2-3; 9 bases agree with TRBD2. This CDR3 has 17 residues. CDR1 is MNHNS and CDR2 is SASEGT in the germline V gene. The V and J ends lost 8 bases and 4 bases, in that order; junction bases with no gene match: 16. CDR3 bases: TGTGCCAGCCCCGTCAGAGATAGCGGGAGCCCAGCAGATACGCAGTATTTT. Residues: CASPVRDSGSPADTQYF.

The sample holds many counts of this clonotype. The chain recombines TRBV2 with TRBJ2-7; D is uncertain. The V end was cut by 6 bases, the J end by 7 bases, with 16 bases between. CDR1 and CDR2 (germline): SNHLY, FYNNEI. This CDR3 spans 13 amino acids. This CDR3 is CASRGQMVREQYF. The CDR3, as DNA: TGTGCCAGCAGAGGCCAAATGGTACGGGAGCAGTACTTC.

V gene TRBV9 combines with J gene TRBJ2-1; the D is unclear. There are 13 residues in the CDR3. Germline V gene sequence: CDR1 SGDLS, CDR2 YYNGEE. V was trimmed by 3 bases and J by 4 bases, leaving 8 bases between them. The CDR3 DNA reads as TGTGCCAGCAGCGAGGACGGTTACAATGAGCAGTTCTTC. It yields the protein CASSEDGYNEQFF.

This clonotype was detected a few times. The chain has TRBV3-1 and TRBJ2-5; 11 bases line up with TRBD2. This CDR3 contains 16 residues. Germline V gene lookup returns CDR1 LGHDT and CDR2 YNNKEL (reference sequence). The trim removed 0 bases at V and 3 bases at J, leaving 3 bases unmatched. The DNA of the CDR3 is TGTGCCAGCAGCCAAGACCCTAGCGGGAGGAAAGAGACCCAGTACTTC. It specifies CASSQDPSGRKETQYF.

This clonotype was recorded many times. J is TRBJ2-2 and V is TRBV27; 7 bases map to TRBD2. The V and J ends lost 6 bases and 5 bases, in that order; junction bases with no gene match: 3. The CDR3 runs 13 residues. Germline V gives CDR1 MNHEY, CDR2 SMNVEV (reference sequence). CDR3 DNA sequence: TGTGCCAGCAGCTTGGGAGGGACCGGGGAGCTGTTTTTT. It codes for CASSLGGTGELFF.

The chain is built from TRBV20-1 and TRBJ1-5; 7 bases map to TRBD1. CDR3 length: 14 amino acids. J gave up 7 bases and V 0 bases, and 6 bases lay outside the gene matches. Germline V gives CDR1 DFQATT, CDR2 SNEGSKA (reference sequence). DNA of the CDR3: TGCAGTGCTAGAGATTTACAGGGGTCCCAGCCCCAGCATTTT. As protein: CSARDLQGSQPQHF.

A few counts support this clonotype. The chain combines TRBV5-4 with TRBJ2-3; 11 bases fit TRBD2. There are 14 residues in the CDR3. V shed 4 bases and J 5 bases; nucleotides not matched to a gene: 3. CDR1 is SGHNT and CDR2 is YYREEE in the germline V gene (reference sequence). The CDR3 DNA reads TGTGCCAGCAGCCCTCTAGCGGGGGGAGATACGCAGTATTTT. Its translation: CASSPLAGGDTQYF.

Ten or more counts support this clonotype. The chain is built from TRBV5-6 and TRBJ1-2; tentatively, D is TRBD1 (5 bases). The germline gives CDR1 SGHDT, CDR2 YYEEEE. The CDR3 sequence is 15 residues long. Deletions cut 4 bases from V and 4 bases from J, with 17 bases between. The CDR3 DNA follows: TGTGCCAGCAGCCTAGAGGGGCGCAGGACCTATGGCTACACCTTC. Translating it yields CASSLEGRRTYGYTF.

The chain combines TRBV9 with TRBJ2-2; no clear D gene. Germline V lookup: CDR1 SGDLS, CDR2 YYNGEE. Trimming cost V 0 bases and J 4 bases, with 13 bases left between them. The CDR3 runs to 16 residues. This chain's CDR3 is CASSVGYPVGTGELFF. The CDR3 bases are TGTGCCAGCAGCGTAGGCTACCCGGTGGGCACCGGGGAGCTGTTTTTT.

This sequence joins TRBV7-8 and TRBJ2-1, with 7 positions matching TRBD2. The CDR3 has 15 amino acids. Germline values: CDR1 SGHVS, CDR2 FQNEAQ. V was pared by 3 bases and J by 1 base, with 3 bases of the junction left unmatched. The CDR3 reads CASSFREGSYNEQFF. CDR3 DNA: TGTGCCAGCAGCTTTAGGGAGGGGTCCTACAATGAGCAGTTCTTC.

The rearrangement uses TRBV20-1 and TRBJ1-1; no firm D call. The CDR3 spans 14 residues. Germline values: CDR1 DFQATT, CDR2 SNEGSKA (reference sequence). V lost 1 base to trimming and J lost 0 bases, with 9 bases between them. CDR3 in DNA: TGCAGTGCTAGAGGGGCGCCGATGAACACTGAAGCTTTCTTT. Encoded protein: CSARGAPMNTEAFF.